This T cell receptor (beta chain) comes out of a study of OX40 agonist ivuxolimab in advanced cancers. At the level of the study: Every patient in dose escalation had hepatocellular carcinoma, melanoma, renal cell or head and neck cancer. Earlier anti-PD-1, anti-PD-L1 or anti-CTLA-4 therapy was permitted; roughly 37% had received some. General study findings and limits: Both blood CD4+ and CD8+ T cells showed clonal growth by week 6 at 0.1 to 3.0 mg/kg.

Trimming took 7 bases from V and 5 from J, leaving 17 bases between them. There are 14 residues in the CDR3. Germline V gene data show CDR1 as MNHEY and CDR2 as SVGAGI. TCRdb's copy holds only in-frame clones and misses some; the assay was immunoSEQ multiplex PCR. The data show about 69,000 clones, around 89% seen once. Concerning this clone: As yet, its antigen is unknown.

The specimen was CD4+ or CD8+ T cells sorted from blood, collected in a trial of the OX40 agonist ivuxolimab. This TCR was sampled from an adult with an advanced solid tumor such as melanoma, head and neck, liver or kidney cancer. V is TRBV6-5 and J is TRBJ2-5, with D perhaps TRBD1 (6 bases). CDR3 coding DNA: TGTGCCAGCAATTTAGGGGGAGTTGGGGAGACCCAGTACTTC. Its translation: CASNLGGVGETQYF.